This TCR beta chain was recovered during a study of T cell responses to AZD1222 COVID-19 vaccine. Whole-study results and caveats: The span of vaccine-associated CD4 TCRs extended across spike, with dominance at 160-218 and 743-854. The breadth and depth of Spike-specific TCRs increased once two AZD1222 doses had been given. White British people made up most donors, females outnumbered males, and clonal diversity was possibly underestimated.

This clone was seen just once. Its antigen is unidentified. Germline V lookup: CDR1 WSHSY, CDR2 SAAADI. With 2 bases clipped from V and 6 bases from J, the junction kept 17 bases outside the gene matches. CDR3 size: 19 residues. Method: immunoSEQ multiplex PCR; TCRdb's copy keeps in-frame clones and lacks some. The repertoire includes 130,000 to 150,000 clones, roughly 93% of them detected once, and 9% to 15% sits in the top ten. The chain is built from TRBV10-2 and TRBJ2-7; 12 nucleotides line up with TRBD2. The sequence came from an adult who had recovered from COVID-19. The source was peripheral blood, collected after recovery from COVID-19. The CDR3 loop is CASSEVGLAGGPSGREQYF. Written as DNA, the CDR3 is TGCGCCAGCAGTGAGGTTGGCCTAGCGGGAGGGCCGAGTGGTCGCGAGCAGTACTTC.